Each of the 19 T cell receptor beta chains below was sequenced from the same sample in a study of chemoradiotherapy in HPV16-positive cancers. Using immunoSEQ multiplex PCR, the repertoire was profiled, and TCRdb retains in-frame clones only, with some absent. The sample lists 20,000 or so clones, around 88% occurring once. The material sequenced was blood, taken from a patient who underwent chemoradiotherapy. These receptors were collected from a human donor with HPV-associated anogenital cancer.

V usage is TRBV15 and J usage is TRBJ2-2; a weak D match, TRBD1 (6 bases). V lost 1 base to trimming and J lost 5 bases, with 14 bases between them. CDR3 length equals 16 residues. CDR1 LNHNV and CDR2 YYDKDF come from the germline V gene (reference sequence). The CDR3: CATSRGHRVNTGELFF. The DNA of the CDR3 is TGTGCCACCAGCAGAGGTCACAGGGTCAATACCGGGGAGCTGTTTTTT.

The chain uses TRBV7-2 and TRBJ1-2; the D gene is possibly TRBD1 (5 bases). This CDR3 contains 13 residues. The germline V gene has CDR1 SGHTA and CDR2 FQGNSA. Trimming took off 8 bases at V and 7 bases at J, with 17 bases between the two ends. The CDR3, as DNA: TGTGCCAGCGCCCAGTGGGGGTCGGGTGGCTACACCTTC. This encodes CASAQWGSGGYTF.

The genes are TRBV5-1 and TRBJ1-2; perhaps TRBD1 as D (6 bases). V shed 6 bases and J shed 5 bases, with 14 bases lying between them. The CDR3 has 13 amino acids. Germline CDR1 and CDR2: SGHRS and YFSETQ. CDR3 residues: CASMAGDGYGYTF. CDR3 bases: TGCGCCAGCATGGCAGGGGATGGATATGGCTACACCTTC.

J is TRBJ1-3 and V is TRBV6-5; D is ambiguous. Per germline, CDR1 MNHEY and CDR2 SVGAGI. The CDR3 extends over 15 amino acids. Trimming took off 6 bases at V and 0 bases at J, with 12 bases between the two ends. The CDR3 bases are TGTGCCAGCAGCATCGACCGGAGCTCTGGAAACACCATATATTTT. Protein: CASSIDRSSGNTIYF.

The V and J genes are TRBV5-4 and TRBJ1-2; D is perhaps TRBD1 (6 bases). From germline, CDR1 is SGHNT and CDR2 YYREEE (reference sequence). The CDR3 covers 15 residues. Between the trimmed V and J ends, which lost 5 bases and 2 bases, there was a span of 16 bases. The CDR3 DNA follows: TGTGCCAGCAGTCCCGGGGGGGGCGGGAACTATGGCTACACCTTC. This translates into CASSPGGGGNYGYTF.

This sequence joins TRBV19 and TRBJ2-7, with TRBD1 identical over 9 bases. The CDR3 is 14 residues long. Germline-derived CDR1 and CDR2 are LNHDA and SQIVND (reference sequence). V was pared by 5 bases and J by 3 bases, with 5 bases of the junction left unmatched. The CDR3 here is CASSVGQGNYEQYF. The CDR3 DNA reads as TGTGCCAGTAGTGTTGGACAGGGGAACTACGAGCAGTACTTC.

The genes are TRBV9 and TRBJ1-2; 8 bases match TRBD1. Trimming took 3 bases from V and 5 from J; bases not matched to a gene: 15. This CDR3 has 17 residues. The germline V gene encodes CDR1 SGDLS and CDR2 YYNGEE. DNA of the CDR3: TGTGCCAGCAGCGCAACGAGGGTGACAGGGGCAAAATATGGCTACACCTTC. This translates into CASSATRVTGAKYGYTF.

This sequence joins TRBV7-9 and TRBJ2-3, with a tentative D call TRBD1 (6 bases). The CDR3 spans 15 residues. The V end lost 5 bases, the J end lost 1 base, and 13 bases lay between the germline ends. CDR1 is SEHNR, CDR2 FQNEAQ, per germline (reference sequence). CDR3 loop: CASSQARGRTDTQYF. The CDR3 nucleotides are TGTGCCAGCAGCCAGGCCAGGGGACGCACAGATACGCAGTATTTT. Filled out from reference TRBV7-9 and TRBJ2-3, the complete variable domain reads DTGVSQNPRHKITKRGQNVTFRCDPISEHNRLYWYRQTLGQGPEFLTYFQNEAQLEKSRLLSDRFSAERPKGSFSTLEIQRTEQGDSAMYLCASSQARGRTDTQYFGPGTRLTVL.

DNA for the CDR3: TGTGCCAGCAGTTACCTTTCCGGGAGGGCCCGGGATGAGCAGTTCTTC. Its translation: CASSYLSGRARDEQFF. The rearrangement joins TRBV6-5 to TRBJ2-1, with 8 bases fitting TRBD2. Germline V gene lookup returns CDR1 MNHEY and CDR2 SVGAGI. V was pared by 2 bases and J by 8 bases, with 11 bases of the junction left unmatched. The CDR3 runs 16 residues.

The V and J genes are TRBV5-1 and TRBJ2-3, with 7 nucleotides matching TRBD2. The V gene end was trimmed by 3 bases and the J gene end by 2 bases; junction bases not matched to a gene: 9. Germline assignment: CDR1 SGHRS and CDR2 YFSETQ. CDR3 length: 16 amino acids. CDR3 loop: CASSSEPGLYTDTQYF. Written as DNA, the CDR3 is TGCGCCAGCAGCTCCGAACCGGGACTATACACAGATACGCAGTATTTT.

This rearrangement joins TRBV7-2 to TRBJ2-1; possible D gene TRBD2, 5 bases. Germline V gives CDR1 SGHTA, CDR2 FQGNSA. This CDR3 spans 13 amino acids. V gave up 5 bases and J gave up 9 bases, with 14 bases separating them. CDR3 DNA: TGTGCCAGCAGCCGAGACGCAGAGGGTGAGCAGTTCTTC. Its translation: CASSRDAEGEQFF.

This clone was counted once. V gene TRBV6-4 combines with J gene TRBJ2-7; TRBD1 is a possible D gene (6 bases). Deletions cut 3 bases from V and 3 bases from J, with 15 bases between. The germline V gene encodes CDR1 MRHNA and CDR2 SNTAGT. The CDR3 runs 15 residues. CDR3 protein: CASSEPVAGVYEQYF. The CDR3 coding sequence is TGTGCCAGCAGTGAACCCGTCGCAGGGGTCTACGAGCAGTACTTC.

The genes are TRBV10-2 and TRBJ2-1; TRBD2 matches at 16 bases. V shed 6 bases and J 1 base; nucleotides not matched to a gene: 9. The CDR3 extends over 19 amino acids. Germline lookup yields CDR1 WSHSY and CDR2 SAAADI. The CDR3 loop reads CASRPGTSGRGGSYNEQFF. Written as DNA, the CDR3 is TGCGCCAGCAGACCCGGGACTAGCGGGAGGGGGGGTTCCTACAATGAGCAGTTCTTC.

The chain is built from TRBV6-4 and TRBJ2-1; D might be TRBD2 (6 bases). V dropped 5 bases and J dropped 5 bases, with 10 bases sitting between them. CDR1 and CDR2 (germline): MRHNA, SNTAGT. The CDR3 has 13 residues. CDR3 coding DNA: TGTGCCAGCAGTCCGGGGGATAACAATGAGCAGTTCTTC. It is translated as CASSPGDNNEQFF.

This rearrangement joins TRBV9 to TRBJ1-3; D gene uncertain. The length of the CDR3 is 14 residues. CDR1 is SGDLS, CDR2 YYNGEE, per germline. V was trimmed by 0 bases and J by 1 base, leaving 5 bases between them. The CDR3 sequence is CASSVAGSGNTIYF. The CDR3 bases are TGTGCCAGCAGCGTAGCGGGATCTGGAAACACCATATATTTT. Filled out from reference TRBV9 and TRBJ1-3, the complete variable domain reads DSGVTQTPKHLITATGQRVTLRCSPRSGDLSVYWYQQSLDQGLQFLIQYYNGEERAKGNILERFSAQQFPDLHSELNLSSLELGDSALYFCASSVAGSGNTIYFGEGSWLTVV.

V gene TRBV2 combines with J gene TRBJ2-1, with D perhaps matching TRBD2 (5 bases). The length of the CDR3 is 11 residues. With 8 bases removed from V and 10 bases from J, the gap between germline ends came to 12 bases. Germline V gene sequence: CDR1 SNHLY, CDR2 FYNNEI. The CDR3 loop reads CASLRGGEQFF. CDR3 DNA sequence: TGTGCCAGCCTCCGGGGTGGCGAGCAGTTCTTC.

This clone was seen once. The chain combines TRBV7-9 with TRBJ1-1; 7 nucleotides line up with TRBD1. Germline V CDR1 and CDR2: SEHNR, FQNEAQ (reference sequence). The CDR3 length is 12 residues. The ends lost 5 bases at V and 6 bases at J; junction bases unmatched: 3. In nucleotides, the CDR3 is TGTGCCAGCAGCCGCGACAGGGCTGAAGCTTTCTTT. Translated, it gives CASSRDRAEAFF.

V and J are TRBV19 and TRBJ1-2; TRBD1 aligns across 7 bases. Looked up from germline, CDR1 is LNHDA and CDR2 is SQIVND (reference sequence). This CDR3 region has 12 residues. V gave up 9 bases and J gave up 5 bases; unmatched junction bases: 6. DNA for the CDR3: TGTGCCAGCCGACAGGGCAAGTATGGCTACACCTTC. Amino acids: CASRQGKYGYTF.

The V and J genes are TRBV19 and TRBJ2-5, with 7 nucleotides matching TRBD2. V lost 3 bases, J lost 0 bases, and 7 bases stayed unmatched. Germline V gene lookup returns CDR1 LNHDA and CDR2 SQIVND (reference sequence). This CDR3 comprises 16 residues. The CDR3, as DNA: TGTGCCAGTAGTATCACCAGGACTAGTAACCAAGAGACCCAGTACTTC. Its translation: CASSITRTSNQETQYF.